This T cell receptor (beta chain) was captured by sequencing in a study of cytomegalovirus exposure and HLA in healthy donors. Study-wide results and caveats: It was about 150 TCR beta chains that were listed as cytomegalovirus-associated.

About this clone itself: Its antigen is as yet unknown.

The germline V gene encodes CDR1 SGHAT and CDR2 FQNNGV. CDR3 size: 16 residues. Trimming took 4 bases from V and 5 from J; bases not matched to a gene: 10. PCR amplification relied on 60 Vbeta primers (plus 13 Jbeta primers). TCRdb keeps only in-frame clones here, not all; method: immunoSEQ multiplex PCR. This table holds fewer than 250,000 clones, 65% to 85% found once. This TCR came from a man aged 35 to 55 in good health and CMV-seropositive. Sequencing was carried out using PBMCs. This chain links TRBV11-2 with TRBJ2-5; 10 nucleotides line up with TRBD1. The CDR3 region is CASSSNGAGQGETQYF. The CDR3 bases are TGTGCCAGCAGCTCAAACGGCGCGGGACAGGGGGAGACCCAGTACTTC.